The clone carrying this T cell receptor (beta chain) came up many times. The record originates from a study of T cells in Graves' hyperthyroidism and ophthalmopathy. Study at large: At initial diagnosis, before any treatment had begun, peripheral blood was obtained.

The CDR3 length is 11 residues. V lost 1 base and J lost 10, with 4 bases in between. Researchers took RNA transcripts and amplified the TCR beta CDR3 regions from them. The TCR CDR3 first-round RT-PCR relied on the HTBI primer set. Using its own MiXCR run on the multiplex PCR reads, TCRdb lists one record per CDR3 protein. The data show around 380,000 distinct CDR3 sequences, approximately 12% seen once. Exclusions: uncontrolled infection, other autoimmune disease, pregnancy, lactation. Used for diagnoses were clinical symptoms, serum thyroxine and TRAb, thyroid ultrasound and orbital computed tomography.

Sequenced input: blood. This chain connects TRBV12-3 or TRBV12-4 to TRBJ1-4, with D hard to call. The TCR was taken from a man younger than 45 with Graves' hyperthyroidism that later progressed to Graves' ophthalmopathy. The DNA for the CDR3 is TGTGCCAGCAGTTTAGGCAGAAAACTGTTTTTT. The encoded protein is CASSLGRKLFF.